This TCR beta chain is drawn from a study of ipilimumab plus nivolumab after autologous stem cell transplantation. Overall study findings and caveats: TCR repertoire, Treg phenotype and gut microbiota reportedly support more study of this approach.

This clone appeared a single time. The antigen remains undetermined. Other nucleotide sequences from this sample produce the same CDR3. Checkpoint therapy with ipilimumab 1 mg/kg began 14 to 28 days after transplant. TCRdb's copy holds only in-frame clones and misses some; the assay was immunoSEQ multiplex PCR. The sample gives approximately 84,000 clones, under 85% of which show up once; less than 2.5% is in the top ten. V lost 2 bases and J lost 4; bases outside the gene matches: 1. CDR3 length: 16 residues. Germline-derived CDR1 and CDR2 are LNHDA and SQIVND (reference sequence). This sequence originates from a male donor with diffuse large B-cell lymphoma. The source was PBMCs, collected in a trial of ipilimumab plus nivolumab as post-transplant consolidation. V is TRBV19 and J is TRBJ2-3; 15 positions agree with TRBD2. The CDR3 DNA reads as TGTGCCAGTAGTATAAGGACTAGCGGGGGGGCAGATACGCAGTATTTT. It is translated as CASSIRTSGGADTQYF.